A selection of T cell receptor beta chains follows, all from one sample in a study of blood T cell repertoires in COVID-19. Data came from immunoSEQ multiplex PCR; TCRdb stores just in-frame clones and leaves some out. The sample lists about 310,000 clones; more than 75% were seen once. The sequencing sample was made of peripheral blood. The receptors here all came from a woman aged 50 to 65 who had recovered from COVID-19. CDR3s include the opening cysteine and the closing phenylalanine or tryptophan. D genes are given only for firm matches. The size of a clone is reported for some rows only, either as once, few or many, or as a class for expanded clones.

v_gene: TRBV6-1; d_gene: .; abundance: .; j_gene: TRBJ1-3; CDR3aa: CASSGTEGNTIYF; CDR3nt: TGTGCCAGCAGTGGGACTGAAGGAAACACCATATATTTT
v_gene: TRBV6-2/TRBV6-3; d_gene: .; abundance: .; j_gene: TRBJ1-4; CDR3aa: CASSNQGPRVKLFF; CDR3nt: TGTGCCAGCAGCAACCAGGGTCCCCGCGTGAAACTGTTTTTT
v_gene: TRBV5-1; d_gene: TRBD1; abundance: .; j_gene: TRBJ2-3; CDR3aa: CASSLLVTGTDTQYF; CDR3nt: TGCGCCAGCAGCTTGTTGGTGACAGGGACAGATACGCAGTATTTT
v_gene: TRBV3-1/TRBV3-2; d_gene: TRBD2; abundance: once; j_gene: TRBJ2-1; CDR3aa: CASSRGLASYNEQFF; CDR3nt: TGTGCCAGCAGCCGGGGACTAGCTTCCTACAATGAGCAGTTCTTC
v_gene: TRBV3-1/TRBV3-2; d_gene: TRBD1; abundance: .; j_gene: TRBJ2-4; CDR3aa: CASSQAGGRGIQYF; CDR3nt: TGTGCCAGCAGCCAAGCAGGGGGCCGGGGCATTCAGTACTTC
v_gene: TRBV5-1; d_gene: .; abundance: .; j_gene: TRBJ2-1; CDR3aa: CASSLAPVNEQFF; CDR3nt: TGCGCCAGCAGCTTGGCTCCCGTCAATGAGCAGTTCTTC
v_gene: TRBV11-2; d_gene: .; abundance: .; j_gene: TRBJ2-3; CDR3aa: CASSPSRAGDTQYF; CDR3nt: TGTGCCAGCAGCCCGAGTAGGGCGGGAGATACGCAGTATTTT
v_gene: TRBV2; d_gene: TRBD1; abundance: .; j_gene: TRBJ2-6; CDR3aa: CAGRTGVSGANVLTF; CDR3nt: TGTGCCGGACGAACAGGGGTATCTGGGGCCAACGTCCTGACTTTC
v_gene: TRBV7-2; d_gene: TRBD2; abundance: .; j_gene: TRBJ2-3; CDR3aa: CASGLAGADTQYF; CDR3nt: TGTGCCAGCGGACTAGCGGGAGCAGATACGCAGTATTTT
v_gene: TRBV11-2; d_gene: .; abundance: once; j_gene: TRBJ1-4; CDR3aa: CASSLLLSANEKLFF; CDR3nt: TGTGCCAGCAGCTTACTCCTCAGCGCTAATGAAAAACTGTTTTTT
v_gene: TRBV27; d_gene: .; abundance: many; j_gene: TRBJ2-1; CDR3aa: CASSMGPYNEQFF; CDR3nt: TGTGCCAGCAGTATGGGGCCATACAATGAGCAGTTCTTC
v_gene: TRBV5-1; d_gene: .; abundance: .; j_gene: TRBJ2-1; CDR3aa: CASSLAGSPYNEQFF; CDR3nt: TGCGCCAGCAGCTTGGCGGGAAGCCCGTACAATGAGCAGTTCTTC
v_gene: TRBV11-2; d_gene: TRBD1; abundance: .; j_gene: TRBJ1-1; CDR3aa: CASSPRTGQSNTEAFF; CDR3nt: TGTGCCAGCAGCCCTCGGACAGGCCAATCGAACACTGAAGCTTTCTTT
v_gene: TRBV27; d_gene: .; abundance: .; j_gene: TRBJ2-7; CDR3aa: CASSFTGSEQYF; CDR3nt: TGTGCCAGCAGTTTCACAGGGTCCGAGCAGTACTTC
v_gene: TRBV3-1/TRBV3-2; d_gene: .; abundance: .; j_gene: TRBJ1-4; CDR3aa: CASSQAIRKAQLFF; CDR3nt: TGTGCCAGCAGCCAAGCCATCAGGAAGGCCCAACTGTTTTTT
v_gene: TRBV30; d_gene: TRBD1; abundance: .; j_gene: TRBJ1-2; CDR3aa: CAWSGDSPNGYTF; CDR3nt: TGTGCCTGGAGTGGGGACAGCCCGAATGGCTACACCTTC
v_gene: TRBV27; d_gene: TRBD2; abundance: .; j_gene: TRBJ2-1; CDR3aa: CASRGLAFRNEQFF; CDR3nt: TGTGCCAGCAGAGGACTAGCATTTCGGAATGAGCAGTTCTTC
v_gene: TRBV3-1/TRBV3-2; d_gene: .; abundance: .; j_gene: TRBJ1-2; CDR3aa: CASGNPGKDGYTF; CDR3nt: TGTGCCAGCGGCAACCCAGGGAAGGATGGCTACACCTTC
v_gene: TRBV2; d_gene: .; abundance: .; j_gene: TRBJ2-3; CDR3aa: CASSELDIPTDTQYF; CDR3nt: TGTGCCAGCAGTGAATTGGACATACCCACAGATACGCAGTATTTT
v_gene: TRBV6-5; d_gene: TRBD1; abundance: .; j_gene: TRBJ1-2; CDR3aa: CASTLATGVGYGYTF; CDR3nt: TGTGCCAGCACTTTAGCGACAGGGGTTGGCTATGGCTACACCTTC
v_gene: TRBV6-2/TRBV6-3; d_gene: TRBD1; abundance: few; j_gene: TRBJ2-2; CDR3aa: CASSSHGQGGTGELFF; CDR3nt: TGTGCCAGCAGTTCCCACGGACAGGGTGGCACCGGGGAGCTGTTTTTT
v_gene: TRBV4-3; d_gene: .; abundance: .; j_gene: TRBJ1-1; CDR3aa: CASSQDRGGGRMNTEAFF; CDR3nt: TGCGCCAGCAGCCAAGATCGGGGGGGCGGGAGGATGAACACTGAAGCTTTCTTT
v_gene: TRBV5-1; d_gene: .; abundance: .; j_gene: TRBJ2-1; CDR3aa: CASSLGQVGSEQFF; CDR3nt: TGCGCCAGCAGCTTGGGGCAGGTAGGCAGTGAGCAGTTCTTC
v_gene: TRBV24-1; d_gene: .; abundance: .; j_gene: TRBJ2-3; CDR3aa: CATSDGGPPDTQYF; CDR3nt: TGTGCCACCAGTGATGGAGGGCCCCCAGATACGCAGTATTTT
v_gene: TRBV6-6; d_gene: TRBD1; abundance: .; j_gene: TRBJ1-2; CDR3aa: CASRLTGGLGYGYTF; CDR3nt: TGTGCCAGCAGACTAACAGGGGGCCTAGGGTATGGCTACACCTTC
v_gene: TRBV3-1/TRBV3-2; d_gene: TRBD2; abundance: .; j_gene: TRBJ2-2; CDR3aa: CASSLTSGGARELFF; CDR3nt: TGTGCCAGCAGCCTCACTAGCGGGGGGGCCCGGGAGCTGTTTTTT
v_gene: TRBV12-3/TRBV12-4; d_gene: .; abundance: .; j_gene: TRBJ2-6; CDR3aa: CAGHKSGANVLTF; CDR3nt: TGTGCCGGGCACAAATCTGGGGCCAACGTCCTGACTTTC
v_gene: TRBV5-1; d_gene: .; abundance: .; j_gene: TRBJ2-5; CDR3aa: CASSLEADPGETQYF; CDR3nt: TGCGCCAGCAGCTTGGAGGCCGATCCGGGGGAGACCCAGTACTTC
v_gene: TRBV7-9; d_gene: .; abundance: .; j_gene: TRBJ2-5; CDR3aa: CASSLIEETQYF; CDR3nt: TGTGCCAGCAGCTTGATAGAAGAGACCCAGTACTTC
v_gene: TRBV11-2; d_gene: TRBD2; abundance: .; j_gene: TRBJ2-2; CDR3aa: CASSFVTSGGTGELFF; CDR3nt: TGTGCCAGCAGCTTTGTGACTAGCGGGGGTACCGGGGAGCTGTTTTTT
v_gene: TRBV30; d_gene: .; abundance: once; j_gene: TRBJ1-5; CDR3aa: CAWSDRKLKPQHF; CDR3nt: TGTGCCTGGAGTGACAGGAAATTAAAGCCCCAGCATTTT
v_gene: TRBV7-2; d_gene: .; abundance: .; j_gene: TRBJ2-3; CDR3aa: CASRKGGASGSTDTQYF; CDR3nt: TGTGCCAGCAGAAAGGGGGGGGCGAGCGGTTCCACAGATACGCAGTATTTT
v_gene: TRBV19; d_gene: TRBD1; abundance: .; j_gene: TRBJ1-5; CDR3aa: CASSLTGQGHQPQHF; CDR3nt: TGTGCCAGTAGTTTGACGGGACAGGGGCATCAGCCCCAGCATTTT
v_gene: TRBV13; d_gene: .; abundance: .; j_gene: TRBJ2-3; CDR3aa: CASSRWDSTDTQYF; CDR3nt: TGTGCCAGCAGCAGGTGGGACTCCACAGATACGCAGTATTTT
v_gene: TRBV29-1; d_gene: TRBD1; abundance: .; j_gene: TRBJ1-1; CDR3aa: CSVETGGRTEAFF; CDR3nt: TGCAGCGTTGAGACAGGGGGTAGGACTGAAGCTTTCTTT
v_gene: TRBV24-1; d_gene: .; abundance: .; j_gene: TRBJ1-2; CDR3aa: CATSDWTHGYTF; CDR3nt: TGTGCCACCAGTGATTGGACTCATGGCTACACCTTC
v_gene: TRBV18; d_gene: TRBD1; abundance: .; j_gene: TRBJ2-2; CDR3aa: CASSTGDTGELFF; CDR3nt: TGTGCCAGCTCCACAGGGGACACCGGGGAGCTGTTTTTT
v_gene: TRBV30; d_gene: TRBD2; abundance: .; j_gene: TRBJ2-7; CDR3aa: CAWDPGLAGLYEQYF; CDR3nt: TGTGCCTGGGACCCGGGACTAGCGGGGCTCTACGAGCAGTACTTC
v_gene: TRBV29-1; d_gene: .; abundance: few; j_gene: TRBJ2-7; CDR3aa: CSVDKGPGYEQYF; CDR3nt: TGCAGCGTTGATAAGGGGCCCGGCTACGAGCAGTACTTC
v_gene: TRBV6-5; d_gene: TRBD2; abundance: .; j_gene: TRBJ2-3; CDR3aa: CATQSGTSFTDTQYF; CDR3nt: TGTGCCACACAATCCGGGACTAGCTTCACAGATACGCAGTATTTT
v_gene: TRBV6-4; d_gene: .; abundance: .; j_gene: TRBJ1-1; CDR3aa: CASSVPGEDTEAFF; CDR3nt: TGTGCCAGCAGTGTTCCGGGAGAGGACACTGAAGCTTTCTTT
v_gene: TRBV10-3; d_gene: .; abundance: .; j_gene: TRBJ2-1; CDR3aa: CAIRGGEALSYNEQFF; CDR3nt: TGTGCCATCAGGGGCGGGGAGGCGCTCTCCTACAATGAGCAGTTCTTC
v_gene: TRBV6-5; d_gene: TRBD1; abundance: once; j_gene: TRBJ1-5; CDR3aa: CASSQDRAGQPQHF; CDR3nt: TGTGCCAGCAGCCAGGACAGGGCGGGTCAGCCCCAGCATTTT
v_gene: TRBV19; d_gene: TRBD1; abundance: .; j_gene: TRBJ2-7; CDR3aa: CASSIGTVNYEQYF; CDR3nt: TGTGCCAGTAGTATTGGGACAGTCAACTACGAGCAGTACTTC
v_gene: TRBV7-2; d_gene: .; abundance: .; j_gene: TRBJ1-3; CDR3aa: CASSLLGGVAAGNTIYF; CDR3nt: TGTGCCAGCAGCTTACTCGGTGGGGTAGCGGCTGGAAACACCATATATTTT
v_gene: TRBV3-1/TRBV3-2; d_gene: .; abundance: .; j_gene: TRBJ2-1; CDR3aa: CASSPGSPNEQFF; CDR3nt: TGTGCCAGCAGCCCCGGGAGCCCCAATGAGCAGTTCTTC
v_gene: TRBV7-9; d_gene: TRBD1; abundance: once; j_gene: TRBJ1-1; CDR3aa: CASREGQGATEAFF; CDR3nt: TGTGCCAGCAGAGAGGGACAGGGGGCCACTGAAGCTTTCTTT
v_gene: TRBV30; d_gene: .; abundance: once; j_gene: TRBJ2-7; CDR3aa: CAWSGGQSYEQYF; CDR3nt: TGTGCCTGGAGCGGGGGACAGTCCTACGAGCAGTACTTC
v_gene: TRBV28; d_gene: .; abundance: .; j_gene: TRBJ2-4; CDR3aa: CASIGDNLLYF; CDR3nt: TGTGCCAGCATCGGGGACAACTTGTTGTACTTC
v_gene: TRBV27; d_gene: .; abundance: .; j_gene: TRBJ1-1; CDR3aa: CASRGWGGSEAFF; CDR3nt: TGTGCCAGCAGGGGGTGGGGGGGCAGTGAAGCTTTCTTT
v_gene: TRBV9; d_gene: .; abundance: .; j_gene: TRBJ2-1; CDR3aa: CASSVRQRDNEQFF; CDR3nt: TGTGCCAGCAGCGTACGTCAGCGGGACAATGAGCAGTTCTTC
v_gene: TRBV6-5; d_gene: .; abundance: .; j_gene: TRBJ1-1; CDR3aa: CASSYSGGITEAFF; CDR3nt: TGTGCCAGCAGTTACTCGGGAGGGATCACTGAAGCTTTCTTT
v_gene: TRBV15; d_gene: .; abundance: .; j_gene: TRBJ1-5; CDR3aa: CATSRDPDSGRQPQHF; CDR3nt: TGTGCCACCAGCAGAGATCCGGACTCAGGAAGGCAGCCCCAGCATTTT
v_gene: TRBV7-9; d_gene: .; abundance: .; j_gene: TRBJ1-6; CDR3aa: CASSSDQGNSPLHF; CDR3nt: TGTGCCAGCAGCTCCGATCAGGGGAATTCACCCCTCCACTTT